Listed here is a single T cell receptor beta chain. Its cognate antigen is unknown. The source of the sample is a study of T cell repertoires in cytomegalovirus infection. MiXCR, applied by TCRdb to the reads, yields one record per CDR3 protein. The table lists 250,000 to 300,000 distinct CDR3 sequences, around 20% of them singletons. V was clipped by 0 bases and J by 8 bases, with 11 bases between them. The CDR3 spans 14 residues. The germline V gene encodes CDR1 SGHRS and CDR2 YFSETQ. Specimen: cultured PBMCs, collected from culture after CMV antigen stimulation. V gene TRBV5-1 combines with J gene TRBJ1-4, with D possibly being TRBD1 (6 bases). The sequence derives from a human donor in good health (CMV status not recorded). Some clones in this sample may be carry-over from other donors' samples. CDR3 residues: CASSLDRVEEKLFF. The CDR3, as DNA: TGCGCCAGCAGCTTGGACAGGGTAGAGGAAAAACTGTTTTTT.